The entry below describes one T cell receptor beta chain. The sample comes from a study of blood T cell repertoires in COVID-19. Participants were aged about 18 to 100 years from around 24 US areas. Cohort allocation depended upon clinical history that participants reported. TCRdb keeps only in-frame clones here, not all; method: immunoSEQ multiplex PCR. The repertoire has approximately 220,000 clones, just under 85% of them found once; the top ten carry approximately 1.2%. The CDR3 has 14 residues. Trimming cost V 7 bases and J 0 bases; bases outside gene matches: 3. The germline V gene encodes CDR1 MNHEY and CDR2 SVGAGI.

Input material: PBMCs or T cells enriched from blood (not recorded which). This chain links TRBV6-5 with TRBJ1-3; TRBD1 matches at 7 bases. This sequence originates from a woman in her thirties or forties with acute COVID-19. CDR3 region: CASTTGSSGNTIYF. The CDR3 nucleotides read TGTGCCAGCACGACAGGGTCCTCTGGAAACACCATATATTTT.